This entry features one TCR beta chain sequence. Antigen: not known. Trimming shortened V by 5 bases and J by 2 bases, and 12 bases separated the two germline ends. CDR3 length equals 14 residues. Germline V gene data show CDR1 as SGHTA and CDR2 as FQGNSA. The data are from a study of response to subunit inactivated influenza vaccine. Study findings and constraints: There was a suggestion from the authors that each seasonal influenza vaccination recruits few new T cells.

Each CDR3 protein is one row after TCRdb ran MiXCR on the RT-PCR reads. The data show some 800,000 distinct CDR3 sequences, 21% seen once. The chain is built from TRBV7-2 and TRBJ2-5, with D possibly being TRBD2 (6 bases). This sequence originates from a middle-aged man who received an inactivated influenza vaccine. The sequencing used PBMCs from blood, collected around 5 days after vaccination. This CDR3 reads CASSNSGLQETQYF. For the CDR3, the DNA is TGTGCCAGCAGCAATAGCGGTTTACAAGAGACCCAGTACTTC.